The clone carrying this T cell receptor (beta chain) appeared a single time. Under the authors' procedure: It was from reference gene primer amplification that nucleated cell counts were estimated. Assay used: immunoSEQ multiplex PCR; TCRdb lists only in-frame clones, some missing. V and J calls and clone size are copied from that table; D and trimming were computed from the DNA. The table lists approximately 90,000 clones, roughly 82% of them singletons. V lost 0 bases, J lost 4 bases, and 7 bases lay in between. This CDR3 contains 15 residues. Germline CDR1 is LGHNA and CDR2 is YSLEER. This record comes from a study of blood T cell repertoires in COVID-19. For the study at large: COVID-19 samples, acute and convalescent, were from the United States, Italy and Spain. The analysed material was cDNA or gDNA that came from T cells, B-cell-depleted T cells, or PBMCs.

V is TRBV4-3 and J is TRBJ1-6; D is unresolved. The specimen was peripheral blood. This sequence originates from a man aged 55 to 69 with acute or convalescent COVID-19. The CDR3 protein is CASSQDTGYNSPLHF. CDR3 coding DNA: TGCGCCAGCAGCCAAGATACGGGATATAATTCACCCCTCCACTTT.